A selection of T cell receptor beta chains follows, all from one sample in a study of blood T cells in healthy people across ages. TCRdb itself ran the 5' RACE reads through MiXCR, one entry per CDR3 protein. The table shows fewer than 600,000 distinct CDR3 sequences, with around a quarter occurring only once. Separately, the same data were catalogued under a study of T cells of mothers and their children.

Sequenced: blood. The receptor source for this set is a boy aged 2 to 9 in good health. Each CDR3 is given with its conserved first and last residue. Fields, in order: D gene, J gene, V gene, CDR3 protein. The D gene is left open where the match is weak.

d_gene: NA
j_gene: TRBJ1-4
v_gene: TRBV2
CDR3aa: CASSEGGLYGEKLFF

d_gene: NA
j_gene: TRBJ2-7
v_gene: TRBV30
CDR3aa: CAWSVRQDYEQYF

d_gene: NA
j_gene: TRBJ1-2
v_gene: TRBV20-1
CDR3aa: CSARCGGAHGYTF

d_gene: NA
j_gene: TRBJ1-5
v_gene: TRBV30
CDR3aa: CAWSVSVQGGSNQPQHF

d_gene: TRBD2
j_gene: TRBJ2-3
v_gene: TRBV9
CDR3aa: CASSGVLAGGSTDTQYF

d_gene: NA
j_gene: TRBJ1-2
v_gene: TRBV7-8
CDR3aa: CASSLTAGGAGYGYTF

d_gene: NA
j_gene: TRBJ2-4
v_gene: TRBV20-1
CDR3aa: CSARTPPGNIQYF

d_gene: NA
j_gene: NA
v_gene: TRBV4-1
CDR3aa: CASSPGGTEQYF

d_gene: TRBD2
j_gene: TRBJ2-5
v_gene: TRBV12-3/TRBV12-4
CDR3aa: CASSSGGLADKYF

d_gene: TRBD1
j_gene: NA
v_gene: TRBV4-1
CDR3aa: CASRWDRGENEQFF

d_gene: NA
j_gene: TRBJ2-4
v_gene: TRBV13
CDR3aa: CASTLGGGEGYIQYF

d_gene: TRBD1
j_gene: TRBJ2-7
v_gene: TRBV27
CDR3aa: CATTARDRGIYEQYF

d_gene: NA
j_gene: TRBJ2-2
v_gene: TRBV19
CDR3aa: CASSVYYGELFF

d_gene: NA
j_gene: TRBJ2-5
v_gene: TRBV5-1
CDR3aa: CASSLEYGETQYF

d_gene: TRBD2
j_gene: TRBJ2-7
v_gene: TRBV20-1
CDR3aa: CSALQRGASYEQYF

d_gene: TRBD2
j_gene: TRBJ2-7
v_gene: TRBV6-6
CDR3aa: CASSSRAGGPYEQYF

d_gene: NA
j_gene: TRBJ1-3
v_gene: TRBV20-1
CDR3aa: CSARDDRTGNTIYF

d_gene: NA
j_gene: TRBJ1-2
v_gene: TRBV5-1
CDR3aa: CASSPRSGNYGYTF

d_gene: NA
j_gene: TRBJ2-1
v_gene: TRBV12-3/TRBV12-4
CDR3aa: CASVTGYNEQFF

d_gene: NA
j_gene: TRBJ2-3
v_gene: TRBV10-3
CDR3aa: CAARGSRGESTDTQYF

d_gene: NA
j_gene: TRBJ2-5
v_gene: TRBV20-1
CDR3aa: CSAREVNLQETQYF

d_gene: NA
j_gene: TRBJ1-3
v_gene: TRBV18
CDR3aa: CAIQDTSGNTIYF

d_gene: NA
j_gene: TRBJ2-1
v_gene: TRBV20-1
CDR3aa: CSARSPPRAGSFRGASNEQFF

d_gene: TRBD1
j_gene: TRBJ2-5
v_gene: TRBV5-1
CDR3aa: CASSPKPPGQGGETQYF

d_gene: TRBD1
j_gene: TRBJ2-2
v_gene: TRBV9
CDR3aa: CASSVLPTGGRTGELFF

d_gene: NA
j_gene: TRBJ2-7
v_gene: TRBV27
CDR3aa: CASSTRDGSYEQYF

d_gene: NA
j_gene: TRBJ1-3
v_gene: TRBV7-9
CDR3aa: CASSLSPGAPPGNTIYF

d_gene: NA
j_gene: TRBJ2-1
v_gene: TRBV2
CDR3aa: CASMLLANEQFF

d_gene: NA
j_gene: TRBJ1-2
v_gene: TRBV28
CDR3aa: CASSSPREGPNYGYTF